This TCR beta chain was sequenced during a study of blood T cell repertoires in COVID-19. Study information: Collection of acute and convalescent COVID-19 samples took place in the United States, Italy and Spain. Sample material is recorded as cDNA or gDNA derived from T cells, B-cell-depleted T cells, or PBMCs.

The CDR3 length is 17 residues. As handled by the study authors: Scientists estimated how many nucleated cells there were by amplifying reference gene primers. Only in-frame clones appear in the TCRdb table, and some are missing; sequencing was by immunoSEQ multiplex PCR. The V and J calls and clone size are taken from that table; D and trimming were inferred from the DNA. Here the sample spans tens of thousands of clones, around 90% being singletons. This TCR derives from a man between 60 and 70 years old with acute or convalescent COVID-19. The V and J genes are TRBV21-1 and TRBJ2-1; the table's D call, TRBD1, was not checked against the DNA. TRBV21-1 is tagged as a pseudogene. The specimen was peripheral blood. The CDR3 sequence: CASSPPTQMVFYNEQFF. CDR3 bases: TGTGCCAGCAGCCCCCCCACGCAGATGGTGTTCTACAATGAGCAGTTCTTC.